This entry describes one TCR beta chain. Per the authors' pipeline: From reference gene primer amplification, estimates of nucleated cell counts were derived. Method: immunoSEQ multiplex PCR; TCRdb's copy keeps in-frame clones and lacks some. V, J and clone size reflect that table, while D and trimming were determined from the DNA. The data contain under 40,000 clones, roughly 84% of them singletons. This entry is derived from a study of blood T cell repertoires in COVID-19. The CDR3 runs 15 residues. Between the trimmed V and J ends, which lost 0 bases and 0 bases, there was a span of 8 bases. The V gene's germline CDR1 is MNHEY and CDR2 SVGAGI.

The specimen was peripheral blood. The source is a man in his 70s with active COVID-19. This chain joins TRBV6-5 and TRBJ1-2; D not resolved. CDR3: CASSYSGRTNYGYTF. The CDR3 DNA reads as TGTGCCAGCAGTTACTCGGGCAGAACTAACTATGGCTACACCTTC.